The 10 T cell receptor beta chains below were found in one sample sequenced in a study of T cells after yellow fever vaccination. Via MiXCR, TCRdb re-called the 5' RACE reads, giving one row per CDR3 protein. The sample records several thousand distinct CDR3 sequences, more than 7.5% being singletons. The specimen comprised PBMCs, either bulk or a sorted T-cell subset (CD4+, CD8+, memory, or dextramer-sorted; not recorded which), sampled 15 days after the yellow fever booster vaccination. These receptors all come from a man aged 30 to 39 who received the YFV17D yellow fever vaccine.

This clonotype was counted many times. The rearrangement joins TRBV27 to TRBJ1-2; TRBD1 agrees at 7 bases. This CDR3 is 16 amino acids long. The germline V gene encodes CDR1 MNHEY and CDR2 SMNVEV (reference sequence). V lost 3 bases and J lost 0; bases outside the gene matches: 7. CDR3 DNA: TGTGCCAGCAGTTTGGGAGGACAGGCCGCTAACTATGGCTACACCTTC. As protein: CASSLGGQAANYGYTF.

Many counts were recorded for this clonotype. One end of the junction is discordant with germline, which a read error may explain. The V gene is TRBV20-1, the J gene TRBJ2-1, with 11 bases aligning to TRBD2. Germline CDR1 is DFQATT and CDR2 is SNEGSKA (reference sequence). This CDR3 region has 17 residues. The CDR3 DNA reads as TGCTGTGCTAGAGGGTTCACTAGCGGGAGCTCCTACAATGAGCAGTTCTTC. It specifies CCARGFTSGSSYNEQFF.

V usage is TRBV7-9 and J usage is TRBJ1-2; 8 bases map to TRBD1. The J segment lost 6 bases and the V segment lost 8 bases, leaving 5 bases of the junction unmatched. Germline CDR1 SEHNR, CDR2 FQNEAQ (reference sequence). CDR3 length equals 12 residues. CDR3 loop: CASGWTGNGYTF. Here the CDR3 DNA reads TGTGCCAGCGGGTGGACAGGGAATGGCTACACCTTC.

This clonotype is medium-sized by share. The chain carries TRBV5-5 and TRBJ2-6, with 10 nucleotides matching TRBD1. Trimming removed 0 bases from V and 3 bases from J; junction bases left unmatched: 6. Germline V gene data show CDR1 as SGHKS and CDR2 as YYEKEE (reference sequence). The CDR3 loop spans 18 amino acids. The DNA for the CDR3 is TGTGCCAGCAGCTTGGGTCGACAGGGGGCTGGTGGGGCCAACGTCCTGACTTTC. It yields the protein CASSLGRQGAGGANVLTF. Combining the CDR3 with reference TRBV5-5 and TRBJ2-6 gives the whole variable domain DAGVTQSPTHLIKTRGQQVTLRCSPISGHKSVSWYQQVLGQGPQFIFQYYEKEERGRGNFPDRFSARQFPNYSSELNVNALLLGDSALYLCASSLGRQGAGGANVLTFGAGSRLTVL.

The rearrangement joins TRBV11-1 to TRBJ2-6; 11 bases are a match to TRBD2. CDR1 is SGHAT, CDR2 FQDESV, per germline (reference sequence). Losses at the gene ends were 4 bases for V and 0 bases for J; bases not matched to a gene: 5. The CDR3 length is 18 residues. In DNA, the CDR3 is TGTGCCAGCAGCTCCGGACTAGCGGGCATCTCTGGGGCCAACGTCCTGACTTTC. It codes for CASSSGLAGISGANVLTF.

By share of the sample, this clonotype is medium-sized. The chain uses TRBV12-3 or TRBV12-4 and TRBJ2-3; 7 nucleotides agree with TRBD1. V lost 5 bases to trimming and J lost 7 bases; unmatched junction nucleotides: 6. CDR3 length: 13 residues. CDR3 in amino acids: CASSEGQAHTQYF. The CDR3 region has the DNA TGTGCCAGCAGTGAAGGACAGGCCCATACGCAGTATTTT.

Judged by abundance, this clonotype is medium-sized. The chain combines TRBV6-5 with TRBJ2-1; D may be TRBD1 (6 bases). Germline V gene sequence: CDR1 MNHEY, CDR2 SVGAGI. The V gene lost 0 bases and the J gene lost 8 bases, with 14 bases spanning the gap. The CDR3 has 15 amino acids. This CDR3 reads CASSYSGQGLDEQFF. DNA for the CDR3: TGTGCCAGCAGTTACTCAGGGCAGGGGCTGGATGAGCAGTTCTTC.

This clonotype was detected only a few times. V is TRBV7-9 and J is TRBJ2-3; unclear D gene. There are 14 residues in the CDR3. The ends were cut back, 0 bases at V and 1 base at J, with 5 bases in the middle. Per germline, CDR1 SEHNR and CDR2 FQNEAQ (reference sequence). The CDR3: CASSLADRTDTQYF. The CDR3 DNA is TGTGCCAGCAGCTTAGCGGACCGCACAGATACGCAGTATTTT.

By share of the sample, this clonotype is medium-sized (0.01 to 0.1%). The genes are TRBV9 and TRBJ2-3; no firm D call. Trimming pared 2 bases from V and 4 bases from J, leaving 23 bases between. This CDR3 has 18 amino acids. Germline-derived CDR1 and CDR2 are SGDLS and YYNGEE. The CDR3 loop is CASSVGGTGLLAADTQYF. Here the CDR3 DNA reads TGTGCCAGCAGCGTTGGTGGCACGGGCCTCCTGGCCGCAGATACGCAGTATTTT.

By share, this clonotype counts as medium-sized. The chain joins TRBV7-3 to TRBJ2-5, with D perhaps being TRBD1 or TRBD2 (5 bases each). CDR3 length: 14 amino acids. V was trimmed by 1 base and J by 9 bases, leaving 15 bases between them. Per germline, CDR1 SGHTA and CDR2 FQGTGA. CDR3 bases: TGTGCCAGCAGCTTAATAGGGGAGTGGTCAGCCCAGTACTTC. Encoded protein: CASSLIGEWSAQYF.